This TCR beta chain is drawn from a study of radiation and T cells in renal cell carcinoma. This clone was seen only once. Sequencing used immunoSEQ multiplex PCR; TCRdb keeps in-frame clones, though not all of them. This table has about 170,000 clones, about 85% appearing once. V gave up 6 bases and J gave up 2 bases, with 20 bases separating them. From germline, CDR1 is ENHRY and CDR2 SYGVKD. The CDR3 is 18 residues long. Indicated time point: blood 4 weeks post-SBRT, at nephrectomy. The treatment is: 15 Gy SBRT to primary tumor, nephrectomy 4 weeks later. Nephrectomy followed 15 Gy stereotactic body radiation by 4 weeks. Clear cell pathology was present in this patient's renal cell carcinoma.

This sequence was found in a woman in her fifties or sixties with renal cell carcinoma. The chain carries TRBV10-3 and TRBJ2-6; no firm D call. This sample comprised blood, obtained from a patient whose treatment included radiotherapy and nephrectomy. The CDR3 reads CAIRPPAGSQAGANVLTF. Here the CDR3 DNA reads TGTGCCATCAGGCCCCCCGCTGGGTCCCAGGCTGGGGCCAACGTCCTGACTTTC.